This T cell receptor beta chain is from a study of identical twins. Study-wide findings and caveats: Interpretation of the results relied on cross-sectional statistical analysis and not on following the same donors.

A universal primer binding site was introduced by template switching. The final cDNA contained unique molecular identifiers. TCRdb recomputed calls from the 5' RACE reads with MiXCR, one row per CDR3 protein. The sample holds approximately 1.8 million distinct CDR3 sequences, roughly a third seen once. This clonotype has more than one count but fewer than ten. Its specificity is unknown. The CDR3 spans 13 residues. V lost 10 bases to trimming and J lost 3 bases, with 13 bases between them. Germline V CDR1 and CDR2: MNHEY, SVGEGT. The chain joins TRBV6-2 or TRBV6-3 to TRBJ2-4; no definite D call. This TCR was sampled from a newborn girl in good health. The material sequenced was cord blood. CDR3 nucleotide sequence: TGTGCCACCTCCCGGCCCGTCAAAAACATTCAGTACTTC. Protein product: CATSRPVKNIQYF.